This T cell receptor (beta chain) was found in a study of cytomegalovirus exposure and HLA in healthy donors (dated by TCRdb to 2016 to 2017). In the study overall: In an earlier analysis of under 600 of the donors, 250 to 350 Gb of sequence data and 90 million to 130 million unique TCR beta sequences from 150 million to 200 million T cells were reported. Typing coverage varied by locus: roughly 629-630 donors for A, B, C, DRB1 and DQB1; more than 500 for DQA1; about 570 for DPA1; approximately 490 for DPB1. To predict cytomegalovirus infection status, the study combined high-throughput TCR immunosequencing, statistical association of individual TCRs with disease status, and machine learning. To study patterns of TCR occurrence, a later analysis re-analyzed previously published TCR beta repertoires from several hundred donors and added high-resolution HLA genotyping. Rather than using new phenotypic data, the later analysis identified candidate immune exposures from TCR beta sequences and from how often those sequences occurred across donors. In addition to the first cohort of about 650 subjects, a separate validation cohort of 120 different subjects was used. The study profiled the T cell repertoires of under 850 subjects by immunosequencing and related them to cytomegalovirus serostatus. All discovery cohort repertoires had been generated using a single sequencing platform. On average, around 240,000 unique TCR beta nucleotide sequences were sequenced per donor among about 400 genotyped donors of the cohort, with roughly 18% of those sequences being non-productive. An earlier analysis of 450 to 750 of the donors used high-throughput TCR beta sequencing to judge whether each TCR beta V gene segment behaved as functional or pseudogenic. An early release that covered roughly 600 HLA-typed donors contained about 300 gigabases of sequencing data and 80 million or so unique TCR sequences. Both class I and class II loci were covered by HLA typing, at four-digit resolution. Roughly 5 DR-DQ haplotypes were handled as single units for association and clustering, since linkage in the cohort was strong. Alongside the repertoire data, information on donor age, sex, ethnicity and CMV serostatus was compiled. Of the roughly 400 genotyped donors, 81% were placed in the genetic ancestry cluster associated with self-reported Caucasian donors. The study aimed to test whether signatures of past pathogen exposure could be identified by cataloging public T cell receptors. In a later genetic analysis, genome-wide SNP genotypes for about 55% of the roughly 670 donors were used, and that subset was treated as a discovery cohort. Study-wide findings and limitations: At a false discovery rate of 0.05, a later analysis linked about 16,000 TCR beta sequences to specific HLA alleles. According to a later analysis, TCR association rates differed among HLA loci, with DRB1 alleles showing the most associated TCRs and HLA-C alleles showing the fewest. Roughly uniform sequencing depth across donors was assumed in presence/absence analyses, although this assumption may not hold. According to a later analysis, parvovirus B19, influenza, CMV and Epstein-Barr virus appeared linked to several top co-occurrence clusters. According to the authors, the approach could potentially be generalized to other disease states and immunological phenotypes. Some IMGT-functional V segments, including TRBV6-2 and TRBV6-3, could not be distinguished by the 87-base-pair reads and were therefore excluded. The earlier analysis of some 540 of the donors excluded some 15 rarely observed V segments, including chromosome 9 orphons, because counts were too low. A cluster of highly shared sequence variants was judged likely to be a technical artifact of the sequencing pipeline. Compared with the approximately 670-donor mean, donors in an Asian-associated ancestry cluster had fewer N-insertions in productive TCRs, according to a later genetic analysis. In both the original and validation cohorts, the classifier was reported to diagnose cytomegalovirus status with high specificity and sensitivity. CMV serostatus was the only immune exposure information available for the cohort. A further reported finding was that TCR beta sequences accurately predicted the HLA-A and HLA-B alleles for most subjects in the first cohort. Because HLA typing was unavailable for some donors at each locus, only the typed subset was used in association tests. Linkage disequilibrium might explain the correlated functional status among segregating V segments, but an unknown experimental factor could not be ruled out. In a later analysis, HLA-associated TCR beta chains showed more clonal expansion and lower generation probabilities than non-associated chains that were equally common. Broadly in line with IMGT annotations, most TCR beta V segments showed up in productive rearrangements about 90% or about 30% of the time in an earlier analysis of 450 to 600 of the donors. The study gave a list of some 150 TCR beta chains associated with cytomegalovirus. In vitro tests confirmed that three of the cytomegalovirus-associated TCR beta chains recognize cytomegalovirus antigens. Only TCR beta chains were sequenced in this cohort, and the absence of alpha or paired-chain data limited detectable features. Strong co-occurrence of HLA alleles, especially DR and DQ, made assigning TCR associations to individual alleles difficult. Across donors, most TCR sequences were observed very rarely, whereas some public TCRs were present in many individuals. A later analysis found that most CMV-associated TCR beta chains appeared HLA-restricted, with HLA associations seemingly driven largely by CMV exposure. In a later genetic analysis, a missense DCLRE1C variant was associated with V-gene and J-gene trimming of TCR beta chains, and the association was replicated in an independent cohort.

Library construction relied on the immunoSEQ multiplex PCR assay. The multiplex PCR relied on a mix of 60 forward primers for TCR Vbeta segments and 13 reverse primers for TCR Jbeta segments. A multiplex PCR assay on genomic DNA amplified the CDR3 region of rearranged TCR beta genes. Amplified TCR beta libraries were sequenced as 87-base-pair reads on the Illumina HiSeq System. Under the source paper's analysis protocol: A later analysis tallied tens of millions of unique TCR beta chains across the roughly 610 repertoires, and about 10 million of those chains were shared by two or more donors. Raw reads were error-corrected and collapsed into unique sequences by a nearest-neighbor algorithm in which closely related sequences were merged to remove PCR and sequencing errors. To assign V, D and J gene segments, CDR3 sequences were aligned to IMGT reference sequences. For a sequence to be retained, a match of at least six nucleotides to both a V gene segment and a J gene segment was required. A rearrangement counted as productive if the CDR3 had no stop codons and remained in frame with V and J, and every other rearrangement counted as non-productive. Following IMGT convention, CDR3 was defined as the stretch from the second conserved V-encoded cysteine up to the conserved J-encoded phenylalanine. In an earlier analysis of approximately 500 of the donors, sequences lacking an unambiguous match to a single V gene segment were excluded. An earlier analysis of fewer than 650 of the donors classified V segments as functional when productive rearrangements were above 56.7% and as segregating when the standard deviation between donors was above 5%. A statistical classification framework was built to diagnose cytomegalovirus status from the catalog of TCR beta chain sequences. In a later analysis, TCR nucleotide sequences were compared against IMGT/GENE-DB human TR gene sequences so that V and J genes could be assigned. A later analysis assigned CDR3 sequences and most-parsimonious VDJ recombination scenarios with the TCRdist pipeline. In a later analysis, each TCR beta chain was defined by its CDR3 amino acid sequence together with its V-gene family, and reads without a unique V-gene family were excluded. In a later analysis, nearly 600 highly shared, low-generation-probability nucleotide sequences were removed to address suspected cross-contamination and a sequencing artifact. A later analysis calculated a clonal expansion index for each public chain from normalized within-repertoire ranks of inferred template counts. In a later analysis, generation probabilities were computed with a VDJ recombination model fitted to out-of-frame rearrangements, and the resulting probabilities were checked against IGoR. Hypergeometric tests were used in a later analysis to score TCR-TCR, TCR-HLA and TCR-CMV co-occurrence, with a repertoire-size bias correction applied to the TCR pairs. False discovery rates were estimated in a later analysis by permuting HLA or CMV assignments 20 times. In a later analysis, co-occurring TCRs were grouped using DBSCAN, with TCRdist sequence similarity added in when clustering inside HLA-allele-positive subsets. Repertoires with fewer than 30,000 or more than 120,000 public chains, plus five repertoires with anomalous nucleotide sharing, were excluded from co-occurrence clustering. The source is immuneACCESS, and TCRdb retained only in-frame sequences with V and J called. Part of the clones is not carried over; for the studies checked, unresolved V genes explain less than half of this, and the remainder is unexplained. V, J and clone size derive from that table, while D and trimming were established from the DNA sequence. Here the sample has more than 150,000 clones; roughly 80% occur a single time. The ten largest clones represent around 2.5% of the sample.

As for this clone: The antigen this receptor binds is unknown. No much larger clonotype is one base removed from it; base qualities were not supplied.

In total, about 650 healthy bone marrow donors made up the cohort. All cohort members were sampled while nominally healthy, although unrecorded immune exposures were likely present. The donor was CMV seropositive and was included in the group of 250 to 350 seropositive cohort members. Every donor gave a peripheral blood sample, and the peripheral blood mononuclear cells from that sample were used for TCR beta sequencing. Genomic DNA was extracted from the blood cell samples with the Qiagen DNeasy Blood Extraction Kit. The germline V gene sets CDR1 to SQVTM and CDR2 to ANQGSEA. Trimming costs V 0 bases and J 4 bases, and their ends lie 9 bases apart. There are 13 amino acids in the CDR3, from cysteine to phenylalanine inclusive. The only DNA kept is the CDR3, 39 bases in frame from the first base.

Sample: PBMCs. The receptor was isolated from a woman in her 50s in good health and CMV-seropositive. In this chain, TRBV29-1 is recombined with TRBJ1-2, with no confidently assigned D gene. The sequenced DNA: TGCAGCGTTGAAGAATCGGTATCCTATGGCTACACCTTC. It is translated as CSVEESVSYGYTF. Supplemented by the reference TRBV29-1 and TRBJ1-2 proteins around the CDR3, the complete variable domain is SAVISQKPSRDICQRGTSLTIQCQVDSQVTMMFWYRQQPGQSLTLIATANQGSEATYESGFVIDKFPISRPNLTFSTLTVSNMSPEDSSIYLCSVEESVSYGYTFGSGTRLTVV.